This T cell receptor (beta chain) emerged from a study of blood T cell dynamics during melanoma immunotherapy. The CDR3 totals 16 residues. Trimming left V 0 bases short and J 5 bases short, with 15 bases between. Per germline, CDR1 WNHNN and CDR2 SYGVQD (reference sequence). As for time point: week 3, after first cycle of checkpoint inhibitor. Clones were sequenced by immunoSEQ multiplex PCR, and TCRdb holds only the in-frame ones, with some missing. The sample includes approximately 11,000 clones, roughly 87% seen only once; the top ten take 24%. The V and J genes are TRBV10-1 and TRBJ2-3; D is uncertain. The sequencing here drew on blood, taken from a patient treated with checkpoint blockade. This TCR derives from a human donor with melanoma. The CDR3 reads CASSESFGPGLDTQYF. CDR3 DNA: TGCGCCAGCAGTGAGTCCTTCGGCCCCGGCCTAGATACGCAGTATTTT.